The rows below give T cell receptor beta chains drawn from one sample of a study of T cells after yellow fever vaccination. Using its own MiXCR run on the 5' RACE reads, TCRdb lists one record per CDR3 protein. Of about 630,000 distinct CDR3 sequences listed, roughly an eighth were seen once; the top ten hold about 15%. The sequencing here drew on PBMCs, taken on the day of the yellow fever booster vaccination. Source of these receptors: a man aged 30 to 45 who received the YFV17D yellow fever vaccine. Both conserved end residues are part of each CDR3. A D gene is named only where the DNA matches it firmly. Size is stated for part of the rows, as once, few or many counts, or as a class when the clone is expanded.

TRBJ2-5	TRBV12-3/TRBV12-4	NA	few	TGTGCCAGCAGTTTAGCGTTTAGCGGAGTTTCCCAAGAGACCCAGTACTTC	CASSLAFSGVSQETQYF
TRBJ1-1	TRBV20-1	NA	NA	TGCAGTGCTAGACGCCAGCTGGGAATGGCTGAAGCTTTCTTT	CSARRQLGMAEAFF
TRBJ2-5	TRBV5-1	TRBD1	few	TGCGCCAGCAGCTTGGGCGGACAGGCGATCCAAGAGACCCAGTACTTC	CASSLGGQAIQETQYF
TRBJ2-7	TRBV7-9	NA	NA	TGTGCCAGCAGCTTAGATGCCGGAACCTACGAGCAGTACTTC	CASSLDAGTYEQYF
TRBJ1-2	TRBV20-1	NA	NA	TGCAGTGCCACGTTGGGGAAGGACTATGGCTACACCTTC	CSATLGKDYGYTF
TRBJ2-5	TRBV2	TRBD2	NA	TGTGCCAGCACTAGCGGAGCACCGGAGACCCAGTACTTC	CASTSGAPETQYF
TRBJ1-5	TRBV9	NA	few	TGTGCCAGCAGCGTAGATGGGGGGAATCAGCCCCAGCATTTT	CASSVDGGNQPQHF
TRBJ2-1	TRBV5-1	TRBD2	NA	TGCGCCAGCAGCTCGGGGGGAATGGCGGGAGACGGGAATGAGCAGTTCTTC	CASSSGGMAGDGNEQFF
TRBJ2-7	TRBV5-1	TRBD1	few	TGCGCCAGCAGCCGGACAGGTTACTACGAGCAGTACTTC	CASSRTGYYEQYF
TRBJ2-1	TRBV12-3/TRBV12-4	NA	few	TGTGCCAGCAGTTTGGGGCGGATTGTTGAGCAGTTCTTC	CASSLGRIVEQFF
TRBJ2-7	TRBV6-1	TRBD2	NA	TGTGCCAGCAGTCATAGGCGGGAGAGGGGCGAGCAGTACTTC	CASSHRRERGEQYF
TRBJ1-4	TRBV6-1	NA	NA	TGTGCCAGCGCAGGGTACTCGGCTAATGAAAAACTGTTTTTT	CASAGYSANEKLFF
TRBJ1-2	TRBV2	NA	few	TGTGCCAGCAGTGAAGCCCGACAGAGTGGCTACACCTTC	CASSEARQSGYTF
TRBJ1-1	TRBV6-5	NA	NA	TGTGCCAGCAGTTACGAGTGGGGGGGAAGGACTGAAGCTTTCTTT	CASSYEWGGRTEAFF
TRBJ2-5	TRBV5-1	TRBD2	NA	TGCGCCAGCAGTCACGGGACTAGCGGGCCCCAAGAGACCCAGTACTTC	CASSHGTSGPQETQYF
TRBJ1-5	TRBV10-2	NA	NA	TGCGCCAGCAGTGAGTCACGGGAGGTCAATCAGCCCCAGCATTTT	CASSESREVNQPQHF
TRBJ2-5	TRBV11-2	TRBD1	NA	TGTGCCAGCAGCTTGCCGGGACAGACGAAGACCCAGTACTTC	CASSLPGQTKTQYF
TRBJ2-7	TRBV5-4	NA	NA	TGTGCCAGCAGCTCGCCCCTTCGCCACGAGCAGTACTTC	CASSSPLRHEQYF
TRBJ1-1	TRBV30	NA	NA	TGTGCCTGCACCCAGGATTCCTTGGCCACTGAAGCTTTCTTT	CACTQDSLATEAFF
TRBJ2-3	TRBV4-3	TRBD2	few	TGCGCCAGCAGCCGGCGGCGGGAGCCTCAGTATTTT	CASSRRREPQYF
TRBJ1-4	TRBV7-9	NA	few	TGTGCCAGCAGCTTAGAAGGGGGAGTTGAAAAACTGTTTTTT	CASSLEGGVEKLFF
TRBJ2-7	TRBV7-2	TRBD1	NA	TGTGCCAGCAGCTTACAGGGGGCGCGCGAGCAGTACTTC	CASSLQGAREQYF
TRBJ2-5	TRBV19	NA	NA	TGTGCCAGTAGCCAAATGGGAGGATCCCAAGAGACCCAGTACTTC	CASSQMGGSQETQYF
TRBJ2-2	TRBV19	NA	few	TGTGCCAGTAGTTATGGACAAGTTGGTACCGGGGAGCTGTTTTTT	CASSYGQVGTGELFF
TRBJ2-3	TRBV11-2	NA	NA	TGTGCCAGCAGCTTACATCTAACGGGCGAGACGCAGTATTTT	CASSLHLTGETQYF
TRBJ2-1	TRBV7-2	TRBD2	many	TGTGCCAGCAGCTTGGCGGGACTAGCGTATGAGCAGTTCTTC	CASSLAGLAYEQFF
TRBJ2-1	TRBV18	TRBD2	NA	TGTGCCAGCTCACCACGACTAGCGGACTACAATGAGCAGTTCTTC	CASSPRLADYNEQFF
TRBJ2-7	TRBV10-3	TRBD1	few	TGTGCCATCAGTGGCGAGCGACAGGGCTACGAGCAGTACTTC	CAISGERQGYEQYF
TRBJ2-5	TRBV19	TRBD2	NA	TGTGCCAGTAGTACCGCTAGCGGGGGCCAAGAGACCCAGTACTTC	CASSTASGGQETQYF
TRBJ2-7	TRBV18	NA	few	TGTGCCAGCTCAACATTAGTCCCCGGCGAGCAGTACTTC	CASSTLVPGEQYF
TRBJ1-2	TRBV28	NA	few	TGTGCCAGCATGGGCTCTATTGGAAACTCAGCTGGCGCCTATGGCTACACCTTC	CASMGSIGNSAGAYGYTF
TRBJ2-3	TRBV7-2	TRBD2	NA	TGTGCCAGCAGCTCCAAAACTAGCGGGAAATGGATAGATACGCAGTATTTT	CASSSKTSGKWIDTQYF
TRBJ2-5	TRBV4-3	TRBD1	few	TGCGCCAGCAGCCAAGATGGTGGGACAGGGTTAGAGACCCAGTACTTC	CASSQDGGTGLETQYF
TRBJ2-1	TRBV5-1	NA	many	TGCGCCAGCAGCTTCATGGAGGATCCCTACAATGAGCAGTTCTTC	CASSFMEDPYNEQFF
TRBJ2-3	TRBV10-1	NA	NA	TGCGCCAGCAGTGAGTCGAAATGGGGGCAGTATTTT	CASSESKWGQYF
TRBJ2-3	TRBV20-1	NA	few	TGCAGTGCTTTTCGCGGACCTAGCACAGATACGCAGTATTTT	CSAFRGPSTDTQYF
TRBJ2-7	TRBV7-2	NA	many	TGTGCCAGCAGCCCGAGGGGCGGTAACTACGAGCAGTACTTC	CASSPRGGNYEQYF
TRBJ2-7	TRBV7-2	NA	few	TGTGCCAGCAGCTCCCGGATCTTAAGCTCCTACGAGCAGTACTTC	CASSSRILSSYEQYF
TRBJ1-2	TRBV18	NA	NA	TGTGCCAGCTCACCAAAGGAGGGAGGGTATGGCTACACCTTC	CASSPKEGGYGYTF
TRBJ2-1	TRBV7-2	NA	many	TGTGCCAGCAGCTTACTCGCCAACTCCTACAATGAGCAGTTCTTC	CASSLLANSYNEQFF
TRBJ1-2	TRBV12-3/TRBV12-4	TRBD1	few	TGTGCCAGCAGTACCCTACCGGGACAGGGGGCTTTCTATGGCTACACCTTC	CASSTLPGQGAFYGYTF
TRBJ1-4	TRBV6-1	NA	few	TGTGCCAGCAACCTGTTCGGGAAAACGGGGGAAAAACTGTTTTTT	CASNLFGKTGEKLFF
TRBJ2-1	TRBV5-1	TRBD2	NA	TGCGCCAGCAGCCGGACTAGCGGGATCCCGGGGGAGTTCTTC	CASSRTSGIPGEFF
TRBJ2-1	TRBV5-6	NA	NA	TGTGCCAGCAGCCGGGGCCCCGGGGAGAGGAACTACAATGAGCAGTTCTTC	CASSRGPGERNYNEQFF
TRBJ1-5	TRBV20-1	NA	NA	TGCAGTGCTAGAGTCCCGGGACCGAAAAGCAATCAGCCCCAGCATTTT	CSARVPGPKSNQPQHF
TRBJ2-7	TRBV5-5	TRBD2	NA	TGTGCCAGCAGCTTGCCGGGTGCGGGAGGCTACGAGCAGTACTTC	CASSLPGAGGYEQYF
TRBJ2-2	TRBV4-2	TRBD2	NA	TGTGCCAGCAGCCAAACCGGACTAGCGGGAGGCCTGAACACCGGGGAGCTGTTTTTT	CASSQTGLAGGLNTGELFF
TRBJ2-3	TRBV29-1	NA	NA	TGCAGCGTGAATACCAGGGGATTCACAGATACGCAGTATTTT	CSVNTRGFTDTQYF
TRBJ2-7	TRBV6-1	NA	few	TGTGCCAGCAAGGAGGGGGGCGCCTACGAGCAGTACTTC	CASKEGGAYEQYF
TRBJ2-7	TRBV7-2	NA	NA	TGTGCCAGCAGGGGAGGGGGGGCCCCGGTCTACGAGCAGTACTTC	CASRGGGAPVYEQYF
TRBJ2-3	TRBV23-1	NA	NA	TGCGCCAGCAGCCCACCCAATAGCGGACGCACAGATACGCAGTATTTT	CASSPPNSGRTDTQYF
TRBJ1-2	TRBV27	NA	NA	TGTGCCAGCAGTTTATCGGGAGGCCGCTATGGCTACACCTTC	CASSLSGGRYGYTF
TRBJ2-1	TRBV9	TRBD2	few	TGTGCCAGCAGCCCCCCCGGCGGGACTAGCGCTCGAGATGAGCAGTTCTTC	CASSPPGGTSARDEQFF
TRBJ2-7	TRBV6-9	NA	NA	TGTGCCAGCAGTTACTTATTAAGCGGTAAAGAAACCCACGAGCAGTACTTC	CASSYLLSGKETHEQYF
TRBJ2-5	TRBV7-3	NA	many	TGTGCCAGCAGCCGAGAAGGTCAAGAGACCCAGTACTTC	CASSREGQETQYF
TRBJ2-3	TRBV5-1	NA	few	TGCGCCAGCAGCTTGCTGGACTCTTCTAGCACAGATACGCAGTATTTT	CASSLLDSSSTDTQYF